These T cell receptor beta chains were read from a single sample in a study of blood T cell repertoires in COVID-19. Here immunoSEQ multiplex PCR was the method, and the copy in TCRdb shows in-frame clones only, minus some. The top ten clones hold 7.5% of a sample with hundreds of thousands of clones, about four fifths of them seen once. Sequencing was done on a sample of peripheral blood. Receptors originate from a woman over 75 with COVID-19, enrolled during active disease. Each CDR3 is given with its conserved first and last residue. The order of the fields is V gene, clone size, J gene, D gene, CDR3 protein, CDR3 DNA. A D gene is named only where the DNA matches it firmly. Clone sizes are given selectively: once, few, many, or a class where the clone is expanded.

TRBV11-3	.	TRBJ2-2	TRBD2	CASTRGGSGSGELFF	TGTGCCAGCACCCGGGGGGGATCGGGATCCGGGGAGCTGTTTTTT
TRBV30	few	TRBJ2-2	.	CAWTRDSRRTGELFF	TGTGCCTGGACCCGGGACTCCCGACGTACCGGGGAGCTGTTTTTT
TRBV18	.	TRBJ2-5	TRBD1	CASSPGQGSQTQYF	TGTGCCAGCTCACCAGGACAGGGGAGCCAGACCCAGTACTTC
TRBV18	.	TRBJ2-5	.	CASSPSTPETQYF	TGTGCCAGCTCACCATCAACTCCGGAGACCCAGTACTTC
TRBV6-5	.	TRBJ1-5	TRBD1	CASSGTGGSQPQHF	TGTGCCAGCAGCGGGACAGGGGGCTCGCAGCCCCAGCATTTT
TRBV28	.	TRBJ2-7	TRBD1	CASSSWTGHSYEQYF	TGTGCCAGCAGCTCCTGGACAGGTCACTCCTACGAGCAGTACTTC
TRBV9	.	TRBJ2-2	.	CASSALGWNTGELFF	TGTGCCAGCAGCGCCTTGGGCTGGAACACCGGGGAGCTGTTTTTT
TRBV5-1	.	TRBJ1-2	.	CASSRGNGYTF	TGCGCCAGCAGTCGGGGTAATGGCTACACCTTC
TRBV19	.	TRBJ1-1	TRBD1	CASSTIDRGLEAFF	TGTGCCAGTAGTACCATCGACAGGGGCCTGGAAGCTTTCTTT
TRBV30	.	TRBJ1-4	.	CAWRSEEDGEKLFF	TGTGCCTGGAGATCGGAGGAGGACGGTGAAAAACTGTTTTTT
TRBV6-9	once	TRBJ1-4	.	CARGVDQSCEKLFF	TGTGCCAGGGGAGTGGACCAAAGTTGTGAAAAACTGTTTTTT
TRBV18	.	TRBJ1-1	.	CASTTGASGRTEAFF	TGTGCCAGCACCACAGGCGCCTCCGGGAGGACTGAAGCTTTCTTT
TRBV5-1	.	TRBJ1-1	TRBD1	CASSLGDRGGIKAFF	TGCGCCAGCAGCTTAGGGGACAGGGGAGGAATTAAAGCTTTCTTT
TRBV30	.	TRBJ1-2	TRBD1	CAWTEAGGRYGYTF	TGTGCCTGGACAGAGGCAGGGGGCCGCTACGGCTACACCTTC
TRBV7-8	.	TRBJ1-3	TRBD1	CASSFDRANTIYF	TGTGCCAGCAGCTTCGACAGGGCCAACACCATATATTTT
TRBV5-7	.	TRBJ2-3	.	CASSSRRASTDTQYF	TGTGCCAGCAGCTCACGGAGGGCTAGCACAGATACGCAGTATTTT
TRBV7-9	.	TRBJ2-1	TRBD1	CASSPETGAQFF	TGTGCCAGCAGCCCAGAGACAGGGGCGCAGTTCTTC
TRBV19	once	TRBJ2-3	.	CASSPWATEGDTQYF	TGTGCCAGTAGTCCCTGGGCTACCGAGGGAGATACGCAGTATTTT
TRBV6-1	few	TRBJ1-2	TRBD1	CASSEATGGSGYTF	TGTGCCAGCAGTGAAGCCACAGGGGGTAGTGGCTACACCTTC
TRBV5-1	.	TRBJ2-2	TRBD1	CASSLGTGNTGELFF	TGCGCCAGCAGCTTAGGGACAGGTAACACCGGGGAGCTGTTTTTT
TRBV18	.	TRBJ2-5	TRBD1	CASSPLPGQGGETQYF	TGTGCCAGCTCACCCCTCCCGGGACAGGGGGGGGAGACCCAGTACTTC
TRBV3-1/TRBV3-2	.	TRBJ2-5	TRBD2	CASSPRTSGGRTQYF	TGTGCCAGCAGCCCTCGGACTAGCGGTGGGAGGACCCAGTACTTC
TRBV9	.	TRBJ1-3	.	CASSVDGASSGNTIYF	TGTGCCAGCAGCGTAGATGGGGCCAGCTCTGGAAACACCATATATTTT
TRBV3-1/TRBV3-2	.	TRBJ1-4	.	CASSQDRANNEKLFF	TGTGCCAGCAGCCAAGACAGGGCGAATAATGAAAAACTGTTTTTT
TRBV4-3	.	TRBJ2-3	TRBD2	CASSQGKGLGQDTQYF	TGCGCCAGCAGCCAGGGGAAGGGACTAGGACAAGATACGCAGTATTTT
TRBV9	.	TRBJ2-3	TRBD2	CASSAGLAGENTQYF	TGTGCCAGCAGCGCAGGACTAGCGGGGGAAAATACGCAGTATTTT
TRBV6-5	.	TRBJ2-1	.	CASRDRSNEQFF	TGTGCCAGCCGGGATCGAAGCAATGAGCAGTTCTTC
TRBV3-1/TRBV3-2	once	TRBJ1-1	TRBD1	CASSPWTGESTEAFF	TGTGCCAGCAGCCCATGGACAGGGGAGAGCACTGAAGCTTTCTTT
TRBV2	few	TRBJ1-4	.	CASSEDRSGGFGLFF	TGTGCCAGCAGTGAAGACAGGTCGGGGGGGTTCGGACTGTTTTTT
TRBV5-6	.	TRBJ2-1	TRBD1	CASIEQGAYNEQFF	TGTGCCAGCATCGAACAGGGGGCCTACAATGAGCAGTTCTTC
TRBV29-1	once	TRBJ2-7	TRBD2	CSVSRTSEYEQYF	TGCAGCGTTTCGAGGACTAGCGAATACGAGCAGTACTTC
TRBV7-3	.	TRBJ1-1	.	CASSLKGGNTEAFF	TGTGCCAGCAGCTTAAAAGGAGGTAACACTGAAGCTTTCTTT
TRBV6-6	.	TRBJ2-2	.	CASSPLVGFNTGELFF	TGTGCCAGCAGCCCTCTAGTTGGGTTTAACACCGGGGAGCTGTTTTTT
TRBV5-1	.	TRBJ1-2	TRBD1	CASSIPPSGGGGYTF	TGCGCCAGCAGCATACCCCCATCAGGGGGCGGTGGCTACACCTTC
TRBV9	.	TRBJ1-1	.	CASSVAQNTEAFF	TGTGCCAGCAGCGTAGCACAAAACACTGAAGCTTTCTTT
TRBV7-3	.	TRBJ2-3	TRBD2	CASSRFGGSTDTQYF	TGTGCCAGCAGCCGATTCGGGGGGAGCACAGATACGCAGTATTTT
TRBV7-3	.	TRBJ1-4	.	CASSLNGRTNEKLFF	TGTGCCAGCAGCTTAAATGGGAGAACTAATGAAAAACTGTTTTTT
TRBV12-3/TRBV12-4	.	TRBJ1-1	.	CASSFRQNTEAFF	TGTGCCAGCAGTTTTAGACAGAACACTGAAGCTTTCTTT
TRBV6-5	.	TRBJ1-1	.	CARSPPGNTEAFF	TGTGCCAGATCCCCGCCGGGGAACACTGAAGCTTTCTTT
TRBV7-2	.	TRBJ2-7	TRBD1	CASSDRAISYEQYF	TGTGCCAGCAGTGACAGGGCGATCTCCTACGAGCAGTACTTC
TRBV5-4	few	TRBJ1-6	TRBD1	CASSLGGRTGGNSPLHF	TGTGCCAGCAGCTTGGGAGGTCGGACAGGGGGAAATTCACCCCTCCACTTT
TRBV7-3	.	TRBJ2-1	TRBD2	CASSPSGGLETEQFF	TGTGCCAGCAGCCCGTCCGGGGGACTAGAGACCGAGCAGTTCTTC
TRBV29-1	.	TRBJ2-3	.	CSVVGGLTDTQYF	TGCAGCGTTGTTGGAGGACTCACAGATACGCAGTATTTT
TRBV5-1	.	TRBJ1-5	.	CASSLMGAPNQPQHF	TGCGCCAGCAGCTTGATGGGAGCCCCAAATCAGCCCCAGCATTTT
TRBV5-1	.	TRBJ2-7	TRBD2	CASSLPTSGGEQYF	TGCGCCAGCAGCTTACCGACTAGCGGGGGGGAGCAGTACTTC
TRBV9	.	TRBJ1-5	.	CASSGGQSNQPQHF	TGTGCCAGCAGTGGAGGACAGAGCAATCAGCCCCAGCATTTT
TRBV9	once	TRBJ1-2	.	CASSVDGLDYGYTF	TGTGCCAGCAGCGTAGACGGCCTAGACTATGGCTACACCTTC
TRBV7-2	.	TRBJ2-2	TRBD2	CASSPAGSGHTGELFF	TGTGCCAGCAGCCCAGCGGGGTCAGGGCATACCGGGGAGCTGTTTTTT
TRBV28	.	TRBJ1-2	.	CASSLSDKRGYTF	TGTGCCAGCAGTTTATCGGACAAACGAGGCTACACCTTC
TRBV18	.	TRBJ2-3	.	CASSPRGEGDTQYF	TGTGCCAGCTCACCACGGGGGGAAGGAGATACGCAGTATTTT
TRBV21-1	.	TRBJ2-2	.	CASGSGTSAHSPGELFF	TGTGCCAGCGGATCCGGGACTAGCGCCCATAGCCCCGGGGAGCTGTTTTTT
TRBV5-1	.	TRBJ2-7	TRBD1	CASSPGTGASYEQYF	TGCGCCAGCAGCCCGGGGACAGGGGCGTCCTACGAGCAGTACTTC
TRBV3-1/TRBV3-2	.	TRBJ2-1	TRBD2	CASSQSRGTSGRDYNEQFF	TGTGCCAGCAGCCAAAGTCGAGGGACTAGCGGGAGAGATTACAATGAGCAGTTCTTC
TRBV28	.	TRBJ1-2	.	CASSLGGVGRNYGYTF	TGTGCCAGCAGTTTAGGGGGAGTTGGGAGGAACTATGGCTACACCTTC
TRBV28	.	TRBJ1-6	.	CASSLGGMRSYNSPLHF	TGTGCCAGCTCTCTGGGGGGTATGAGGTCCTATAATTCACCCCTCCACTTT
TRBV6-5	.	TRBJ2-2	TRBD1	CASKGQRNTGELFF	TGTGCCAGCAAGGGACAGAGGAACACCGGGGAGCTGTTTTTT
TRBV2	once	TRBJ1-1	.	CATPRAGGSTTEAFF	TGTGCCACCCCGAGGGCAGGAGGGTCGACCACTGAAGCTTTCTTT
TRBV29-1	.	TRBJ2-5	.	CSAKDDRRQETQYF	TGCAGCGCCAAAGATGACAGGCGCCAAGAGACCCAGTACTTC
TRBV5-1	few	TRBJ2-1	TRBD2	CASSPFGTSGPYNEQFF	TGCGCCAGCAGCCCATTTGGGACTAGCGGTCCCTACAATGAGCAGTTCTTC
TRBV4-3	.	TRBJ2-1	TRBD2	CASSQDLAGGYNEQFF	TGCGCCAGCAGCCAAGATCTCGCGGGGGGTTACAATGAGCAGTTCTTC